A single sample gave rise to the 19 T cell receptor beta chains below, sequenced in a study of glioma-infiltrating T cells. Amplification of TCR alpha and beta CDR3 regions from RNA used iRepertoire nested multiplex PCR. TCRdb re-called the multiplex PCR reads with MiXCR, one entry per CDR3 protein. The repertoire includes under 130,000 distinct CDR3 sequences, less than 30% of them detected once, and about 40% sits in the top ten. Sequencing was carried out using glioma tissue, nonneoplastic brain tissue, or PBMCs (not recorded which). The receptors come from a human donor with low-grade glioma or glioblastoma, undergoing nonglioma brain surgery, or in good health (not recorded which).

The gene calls are TRBV6-6 and TRBJ1-1; TRBD1 is a possible D gene (5 bases). Trimming cost V 6 bases and J 8 bases, with 19 bases left between them. This CDR3 is 14 amino acids long. CDR1 MNHNY and CDR2 SVGAGI come from the germline V gene (reference sequence). In DNA, the CDR3 is TGTGCCAGCAGGTTAACAGGACTAAACAGCGAAGCTTTCTTT. Translated, it gives CASRLTGLNSEAFF.

This clonotype was recorded at least ten times. This sequence joins TRBV27 and TRBJ2-7; TRBD2 might be the D (5 bases). Trimming took off 4 bases at V and 3 bases at J, with 10 bases between the two ends. Germline V gene lookup returns CDR1 MNHEY and CDR2 SMNVEV (reference sequence). The CDR3 sequence is 13 residues long. For the CDR3, the DNA is TGTGCCAGCAGTTCAGGACGGGGCTACGAGCAGTACTTC. It yields the protein CASSSGRGYEQYF.

This clonotype was picked up many times. V usage is TRBV27 and J usage is TRBJ2-3; perhaps D is TRBD1 or TRBD2 (5 bases each). The CDR3 is made up of 16 amino acids. V was trimmed by 4 bases and J by 6 bases, leaving 20 bases between them. Germline CDR1 and CDR2: MNHEY and SMNVEV (reference sequence). As DNA, the CDR3 is TGTGCCAGCAGTTCCCGAGGGGTTGGGATATCGGATACGCAGTATTTT. Its translation: CASSSRGVGISDTQYF.

This clonotype was seen many times. The chain recombines TRBV2 with TRBJ1-5; D not certain. The CDR3 consists of 15 residues. Per the germline V gene, CDR1 is SNHLY and CDR2 is FYNNEI. V dropped 2 bases and J dropped 1 base, with 9 bases sitting between them. Here the CDR3 reads CASSENVVSNQPQHF. The DNA of the CDR3 is TGTGCCAGCAGTGAAAATGTGGTGAGCAATCAGCCCCAGCATTTT.

In the case of this clonotype: This may be a read error, as it is one base from a much larger clone. The rearrangement links TRBV20-1 to TRBJ1-1; TRBD1 is a possible D gene (6 bases). The CDR3 spans 14 residues. From germline, CDR1 is DFQATT and CDR2 SNEGSKA (reference sequence). The V and J ends lost 5 bases and 4 bases respectively, with 17 bases between them. In DNA, the CDR3 is TGCAGTGCTGCGATTATTGGGGGGCCCACTGAAGCTTTCTTT. Amino acids: CSAAIIGGPTEAFF.

The chain joins TRBV7-9 to TRBJ2-7; 7 nucleotides agree with TRBD2. Germline-derived CDR1 and CDR2 are SEHNR and FQNEAQ (reference sequence). This CDR3 spans 13 amino acids. J was trimmed by 1 base and V by 8 bases; bases with no gene match: 5. CDR3 bases: TGTGCCAGCTCGGCTAGCGGTTCCTACGAGCAGTACTTC. Translating it yields CASSASGSYEQYF.

This clonotype occurred many times. The genes are TRBV6-1 and TRBJ2-3; 10 bases match TRBD2. This CDR3 has 17 residues. J lost 5 bases, V lost 6 bases, and 14 bases had no gene match. Germline CDR1 is MNHNS and CDR2 is SASEGT. DNA for the CDR3: TGTGCCAGCAGAACCTCGATCAGCGGGGGGGCCTTAGATACGCAGTATTTT. This codes for CASRTSISGGALDTQYF.

The V gene is TRBV25-1, the J gene TRBJ2-7, with D maybe TRBD1 (5 bases). V dropped 0 bases and J dropped 0 bases, with 15 bases sitting between them. Per germline, CDR1 MGHDK and CDR2 SYGVNS. The CDR3 is 17 amino acids. CDR3 residues: CASSEYVDTSPSYEQYF. CDR3 bases: TGTGCCAGCAGTGAATATGTGGACACCAGCCCCTCCTACGAGCAGTACTTC.

The table lists this clonotype with many counts. The CDR3 here is CASSSYNSPLHF. The CDR3 region has the DNA TGTGCCAGCAGCTCGTATAATTCACCCCTCCACTTT. This chain joins TRBV5-6 and TRBJ1-6, with D uncertain. V was pared by 3 bases and J by 4 bases, with 2 bases between. CDR3 length equals 12 residues. CDR1 is SGHDT, CDR2 YYEEEE, per germline.

For this clonotype: A much bigger clone sits one base away, suggesting this may be a read error. The chain employs TRBV7-9 and TRBJ2-5; 10 bases agree with TRBD2. V lost 5 bases and J lost 8; bases outside the gene matches: 8. The CDR3 totals 14 residues. Germline-derived CDR1 and CDR2 are SEHNR and FQNEAQ (reference sequence). Written as DNA, the CDR3 is TGTGCCAGCAGCAAAGCGGGGGGGCCGCATACCCAGTACTTC. It yields the protein CASSKAGGPHTQYF.

This chain joins TRBV19 and TRBJ2-5; TRBD1 is a possible D gene (6 bases). Trimming cost V 7 bases and J 1 base, with 13 bases left between them. CDR3 length equals 14 residues. The germline V gene has CDR1 LNHDA and CDR2 SQIVND (reference sequence). The chain's CDR3 is CASTKTGTQETQYF. The DNA of the CDR3 is TGTGCCAGTACCAAGACAGGAACCCAAGAGACCCAGTACTTC.

Note on this clonotype: At one of its ends the junction is not consistent with the germline gene, which may arise from a read error. The chain uses TRBV6-1 and TRBJ2-7, with TRBD2 as a possible D gene (6 bases). In germline, CDR1 is MNHNS, CDR2 SASEGT. There are 14 residues in the CDR3. DNA for the CDR3: TGTGCCAGAAGTCCCCGGGGGTCTTCCTGCGAGCAGTACTTC. It is translated as CARSPRGSSCEQYF.

This clonotype was seen ten or more times. The rearrangement joins TRBV27 to TRBJ2-3, with unresolved D. This CDR3 contains 13 residues. Between the trimmed V and J ends, which lost 8 bases and 1 base, there was a span of 10 bases. In germline, CDR1 is MNHEY, CDR2 SMNVEV (reference sequence). The CDR3 here is CASFRTGTDTQYF. DNA of the CDR3: TGTGCCAGCTTCAGGACGGGCACAGATACGCAGTATTTT.

As concerns this clonotype: This may arise from a read error, as a much more abundant clone is one base away. A read error is likely, as this CDR3 ends without the conserved phenylalanine or tryptophan. V and J are TRBV7-2 and TRBJ1-5; D is unresolved. This CDR3 has 15 residues. The V gene's germline CDR1 is SGHTA and CDR2 FQGNSA. V was clipped by 3 bases and J by 3 bases, with 12 bases between them. This CDR3 reads CASSFSPGPNQPQHS. The DNA for the CDR3 is TGTGCCAGCAGCTTCTCCCCTGGGCCCAATCAGCCCCAGCATTCT.

This chain connects TRBV12-3 or TRBV12-4 to TRBJ2-5; either TRBD1 or TRBD2 may supply D (6 bases each). The CDR3 sequence is 15 residues long. V was pared by 6 bases and J by 9 bases, with 23 bases between. The CDR3 here is CASRLGGTVRGAQYF. CDR3 DNA: TGTGCCAGCAGACTTGGTGGGACGGTTAGGGGGGCCCAGTACTTC.

The chain combines TRBV11-2 with TRBJ1-6; 7 nucleotides match TRBD1. CDR3 size: 15 residues. The junction had 8 bases not matched to a gene; V was cut back by 5 bases and J by 7 bases. From germline, CDR1 is SGHAT and CDR2 FQNNGV. CDR3 nucleotides: TGTGCCAGCAGCCGCGGACAGGTTGACAATTCACCCCTCCACTTT. Translating it yields CASSRGQVDNSPLHF. The full variable domain, in which reference TRBV11-2 and TRBJ1-6 provide the parts outside the CDR3, is EAGVAQSPRYKIIEKRQSVAFWCNPISGHATLYWYQQILGQGPKLLIQFQNNGVVDDSQLPKDRFSAERLKGVDSTLKIQPAKLEDSAVYLCASSRGQVDNSPLHFGNGTRLTVT.

This clonotype was counted at least ten times. The V call is TRBV3-1, the J call TRBJ2-1; 10 bases match TRBD1. Germline values: CDR1 LGHDT, CDR2 YNNKEL (reference sequence). Trimming took 1 base from V and 9 from J; bases not matched to a gene: 9. The CDR3 runs to 16 residues. In DNA, the CDR3 is TGTGCCAGCAGCCAAGGGCGACAGGGGGCGTTAGGTGAGCAGTTCTTC. Amino acids: CASSQGRQGALGEQFF.

In this sample, this clonotype turned up a few times. V usage is TRBV18 and J usage is TRBJ2-6; 8 bases match TRBD1. The CDR3 runs to 17 residues. V gave up 3 bases and J gave up 2 bases; unmatched junction bases: 6. Germline V gives CDR1 KGHSH, CDR2 LQKENI. The CDR3 loop reads CASSPQGASTGANVLTF. The CDR3 coding sequence is TGTGCCAGCTCACCCCAGGGGGCGAGTACTGGGGCCAACGTCCTGACTTTC.

The genes are TRBV6-1 and TRBJ2-7; 7 bases agree with TRBD2. The CDR3 runs to 16 residues. Germline CDR1 is MNHNS and CDR2 is SASEGT. V shed 5 bases, J shed 6 bases, and the junction held 16 bases outside the gene matches. The CDR3 spells CASSRNRGELLGEQYF. The CDR3, as DNA: TGTGCCAGCAGTCGGAATCGGGGGGAACTATTGGGCGAGCAGTACTTC.